Below are 2 T cell receptor beta chains sequenced from a single sample in a study of blood T cells in healthy people across ages. Together with a sample-barcoded 5' primer, a J-beta primer mix was included in a second PCR lasting about 7 to 11 cycles. One entry per CDR3 protein results from TCRdb running MiXCR on the 5' RACE reads. Of 650,000 or so distinct CDR3 sequences listed, more than 45% are singletons. Material for sequencing was blood. The receptors originated from a woman aged 80 or older in good health.

The rearrangement uses TRBV7-9 and TRBJ2-5, with TRBD1 as a possible D gene (5 bases). The DNA end is a closer match to TRBJ2-7, so the J assignment may be wrong. The CDR3 has 14 residues. The V gene's germline CDR1 is SEHNR and CDR2 FQNEAQ (reference sequence). In nucleotides, the CDR3 is TGTGCCAGCAGCTCGCCCAGGGCCCTCTACGAGCAGTACTTC. It translates to CASSSPRALYEQYF.

The gene calls are TRBV29-1 and TRBJ2-3, with D perhaps matching TRBD1 (6 bases). Looked up from germline, CDR1 is SQVTM and CDR2 is ANQGSEA. The CDR3 is made up of 14 amino acids. V lost 3 bases, J lost 2 bases, and 12 bases lay in between. DNA of the CDR3: TGCAGCGTTGAGGGACAACTTTCCACAGATACGCAGTATTTT. Translated, it gives CSVEGQLSTDTQYF.